This T cell receptor (beta chain) was captured in a study of shared clonotypes between healthy human individuals. Study observations and caveats: Estimated richness was generally greater in naive than memory subsets. Investigators collected only blood, and repertoires in tissues likely differ. Rarefaction exposed incomplete sorted-subset sequencing despite large depth.

Measured with immunoSEQ multiplex PCR; TCRdb has only the in-frame clones, and not every one. This table has some 1 million clones, 65% to 75% appearing once. Note on this clone: Its antigen remains unknown.

Germline V lookup: CDR1 MDHEN, CDR2 SYDVKM. The CDR3 spans 14 residues. V lost 3 bases to trimming and J lost 4 bases, with 11 bases between them. The donors, healthy adults who were HIV-negative, had experienced no recent acute infections or vaccinations. This chain links TRBV28 with TRBJ2-3, with D hard to call. The TCR sequence derives from a man in his late teens or twenties in good health. The specimen sequenced was memory CD4+ T cells sorted from blood. Subset reported: CD45RA-negative fraction. CDR3 nucleotide sequence: TGTGCCAGCAGTTTCAGGCAGAAATCAGATACGCAGTATTTT. This gives the protein CASSFRQKSDTQYF.